This T cell receptor beta chain was found in a study of cytomegalovirus exposure and HLA in healthy donors. General study findings and limits: Researchers counted roughly 150 TCR beta chains as cytomegalovirus-associated.

Method: immunoSEQ multiplex PCR; TCRdb's copy keeps in-frame clones and lacks some. The sample has 120,000 to 150,000 clones, 85% to 90% seen once. As to this clone: The antigen is unknown.

With 4 bases removed from V and 3 bases from J, the gap between germline ends came to 9 bases. This CDR3 is built from 13 residues. From germline, CDR1 is LGHNA and CDR2 YSLEER. The rearrangement links TRBV4-3 to TRBJ2-5; D is possibly TRBD1 (6 bases). The sequence was collected from a young woman in good health and CMV-seropositive. Sequenced: PBMCs. CDR3 nucleotides: TGCGCCAGCAGCCCCCGGACAGAAGAGACCCAGTACTTC. The encoded protein is CASSPRTEETQYF.